The 5 T cell receptor beta chains below come from one sample, sequenced in a study of control samples from healthy donors and cancer patients (dated by TCRdb to the early 2020s). The method was the immunoSEQ multiplex PCR assay. TCRdb provides this immuneACCESS table in a form limited to in-frame rearrangements. Some clones are lacking; in checked studies, under half of them reflect an unresolved V gene, and why the rest are absent is not known. Within this sample are 75,000 to 90,000 clones, with around nine tenths of them counted one time only. The ten largest clones represent over 20% of the sample. The sequencing sample was made of blood. These receptors were obtained from a man under 40 in good health.

V usage is TRBV9 and J usage is TRBJ2-1, with 11 bases lining up with TRBD2. Germline V CDR1 and CDR2: SGDLS, YYNGEE. V lost 4 bases to trimming and J lost 6 bases; unmatched junction nucleotides: 15. This CDR3 comprises 18 residues. CDR3 sequence reads: CASSPEVAGGPRANEQFF. The CDR3 bases are TGTGCCAGCAGCCCTGAGGTAGCGGGGGGGCCTAGGGCCAATGAGCAGTTCTTC.

V gene TRBV14 combines with J gene TRBJ1-2, with D possibly being TRBD1 (6 bases). Germline V gene lookup returns CDR1 SGHDN and CDR2 FVKESK. CDR3 size: 17 residues. V was trimmed by 0 bases and J by 2 bases, leaving 16 bases between them. CDR3 amino acids: CASSQEFDTGQNYGYTF. The CDR3 DNA sequence: TGTGCCAGCAGCCAAGAATTTGATACAGGACAGAACTATGGCTACACCTTC.

The chain is built from TRBV2 and TRBJ2-2; tentatively, D is TRBD1 (6 bases). Trimming took 0 bases from V and 4 from J, leaving 9 bases between them. Germline CDR1 and CDR2: SNHLY and FYNNEI. The CDR3 is 15 amino acids. The CDR3 region has the DNA TGTGCCAGCAGTGAAGCGACAGGATTCACCGGGGAGCTGTTTTTT. Translating it yields CASSEATGFTGELFF.

CDR3 sequence (DNA): TGTGCCAGCAGTGACAGGGCTAGAGGGACTGAAGCTTTCTTT. This sequence encodes CASSDRARGTEAFF. The chain joins TRBV2 to TRBJ1-1; D is possibly TRBD1 (5 bases). V lost 3 bases, J lost 5 bases, and 13 bases lay in between. There are 14 residues in the CDR3. Germline lookup yields CDR1 SNHLY and CDR2 FYNNEI.

This clone showed up just once. The genes are TRBV7-9 and TRBJ2-5; D perhaps matches TRBD1 (6 bases). Germline CDR1 reads SEHNR; CDR2 reads FQNEAQ (reference sequence). Between the trimmed V and J ends, which lost 5 bases and 5 bases, there was a span of 15 bases. CDR3 length: 14 residues. The CDR3: CASSPRDQGETQYF. The CDR3 DNA sequence: TGTGCCAGCAGCCCCCGGGACCAGGGGGAGACCCAGTACTTC. Complete variable domain (other parts from reference TRBV7-9 and TRBJ2-5): DTGVSQNPRHKITKRGQNVTFRCDPISEHNRLYWYRQTLGQGPEFLTYFQNEAQLEKSRLLSDRFSAERPKGSFSTLEIQRTEQGDSAMYLCASSPRDQGETQYFGPGTRLLVL.